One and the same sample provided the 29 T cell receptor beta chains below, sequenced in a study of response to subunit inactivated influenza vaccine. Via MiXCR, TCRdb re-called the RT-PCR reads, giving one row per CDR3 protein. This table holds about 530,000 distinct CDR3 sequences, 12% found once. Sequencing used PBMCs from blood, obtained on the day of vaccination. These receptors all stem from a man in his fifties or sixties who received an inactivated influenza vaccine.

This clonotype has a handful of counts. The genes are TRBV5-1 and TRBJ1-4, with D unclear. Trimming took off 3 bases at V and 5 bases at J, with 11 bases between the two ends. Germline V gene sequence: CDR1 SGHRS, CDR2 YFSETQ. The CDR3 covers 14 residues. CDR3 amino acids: CASSYSVPNEKLFF. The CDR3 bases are TGCGCCAGCAGCTATAGTGTCCCAAATGAAAAACTGTTTTTT.

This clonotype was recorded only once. DNA for the CDR3: TGTGCCCCCCCCAACGGGACAACCTCTAACTATGGCTACACCTTC. It is translated as CAPPNGTTSNYGYTF. This chain joins TRBV10-3 and TRBJ1-2; weak D call: TRBD1 (6 bases). CDR3 length: 15 residues. Trimming removed 11 bases at V and 0 bases at J, with 19 bases between. CDR1 ENHRY and CDR2 SYGVKD come from the germline V gene.

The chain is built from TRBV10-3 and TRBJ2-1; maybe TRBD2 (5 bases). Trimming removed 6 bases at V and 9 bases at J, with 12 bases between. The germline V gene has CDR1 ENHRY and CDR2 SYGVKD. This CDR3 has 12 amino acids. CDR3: CAISRDSSEQFF. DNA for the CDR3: TGTGCCATCAGCCGGGATTCAAGTGAGCAGTTCTTC.

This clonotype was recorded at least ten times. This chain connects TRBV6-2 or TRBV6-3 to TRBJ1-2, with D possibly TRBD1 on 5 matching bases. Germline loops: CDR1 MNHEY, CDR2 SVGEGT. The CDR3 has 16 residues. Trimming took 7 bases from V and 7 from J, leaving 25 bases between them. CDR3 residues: CASTTPGQGRGSGYTF. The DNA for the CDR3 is TGTGCCAGCACCACCCCCGGCCAGGGAAGGGGAAGTGGCTACACCTTC.

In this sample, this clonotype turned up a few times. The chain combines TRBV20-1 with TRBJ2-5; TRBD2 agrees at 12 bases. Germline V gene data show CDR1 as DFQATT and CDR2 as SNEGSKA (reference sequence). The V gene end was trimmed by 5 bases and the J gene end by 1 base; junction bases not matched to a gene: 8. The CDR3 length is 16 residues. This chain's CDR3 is CSAERTSGATQETQYF. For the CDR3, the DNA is TGCAGTGCTGAGCGGACTAGCGGGGCCACCCAAGAGACCCAGTACTTC.

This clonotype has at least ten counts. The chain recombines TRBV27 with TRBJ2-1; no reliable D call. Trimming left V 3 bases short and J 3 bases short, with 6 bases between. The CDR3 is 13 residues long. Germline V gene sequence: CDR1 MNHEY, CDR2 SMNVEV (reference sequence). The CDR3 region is CASSFSVYNEQFF. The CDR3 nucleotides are TGTGCCAGCAGTTTCTCCGTCTACAATGAGCAGTTCTTC.

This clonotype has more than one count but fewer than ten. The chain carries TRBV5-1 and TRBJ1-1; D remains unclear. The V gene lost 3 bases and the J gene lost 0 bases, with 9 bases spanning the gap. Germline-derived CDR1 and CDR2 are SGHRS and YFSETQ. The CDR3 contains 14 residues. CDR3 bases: TGCGCCAGCAGCTCTACCACGATGAACACTGAAGCTTTCTTT. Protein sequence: CASSSTTMNTEAFF.

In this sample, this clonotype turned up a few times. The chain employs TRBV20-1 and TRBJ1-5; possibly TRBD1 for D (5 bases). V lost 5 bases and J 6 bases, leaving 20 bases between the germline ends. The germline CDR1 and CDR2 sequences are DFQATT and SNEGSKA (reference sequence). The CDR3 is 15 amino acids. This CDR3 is CSASLPGGTGQPQHF. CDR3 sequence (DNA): TGCAGTGCTTCCCTCCCGGGCGGGACGGGTCAGCCCCAGCATTTT.

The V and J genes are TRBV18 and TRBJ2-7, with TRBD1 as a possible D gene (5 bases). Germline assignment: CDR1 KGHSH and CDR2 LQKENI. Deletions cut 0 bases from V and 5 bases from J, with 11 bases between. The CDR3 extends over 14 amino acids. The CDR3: CASSPPARTNEQYF. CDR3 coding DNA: TGTGCCAGCTCACCACCGGCTAGGACAAACGAGCAGTACTTC.

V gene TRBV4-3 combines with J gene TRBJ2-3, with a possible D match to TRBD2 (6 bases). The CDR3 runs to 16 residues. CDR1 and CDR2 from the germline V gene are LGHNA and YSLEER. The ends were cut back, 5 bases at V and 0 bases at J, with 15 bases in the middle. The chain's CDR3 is CASSYVPGVSTDTQYF. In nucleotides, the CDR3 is TGCGCCAGCAGCTACGTACCGGGGGTGAGCACAGATACGCAGTATTTT.

The CDR3 DNA follows: TGTGCCAGCAGCCGCGGGACTAGAGGACGGTACAATGAGCAGTTCTTC. Its translation is CASSRGTRGRYNEQFF. The chain is built from TRBV4-2 and TRBJ2-1; 8 positions match TRBD2. Looked up from germline, CDR1 is LGHNA and CDR2 is YNFKEQ. V was pared by 4 bases and J by 4 bases, with 9 bases of the junction left unmatched. The CDR3 has 16 amino acids.

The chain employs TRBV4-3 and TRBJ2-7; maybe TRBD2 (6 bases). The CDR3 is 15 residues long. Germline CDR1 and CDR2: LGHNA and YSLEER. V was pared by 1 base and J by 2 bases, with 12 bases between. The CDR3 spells CASSQVRGGTYEQYF. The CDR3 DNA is TGCGCCAGCAGCCAAGTGAGAGGCGGGACCTACGAGCAGTACTTC.

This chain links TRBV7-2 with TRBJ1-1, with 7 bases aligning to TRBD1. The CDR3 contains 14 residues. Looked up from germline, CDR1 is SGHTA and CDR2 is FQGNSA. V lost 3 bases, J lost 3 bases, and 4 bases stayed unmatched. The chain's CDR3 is CASSLTGMHTEAFF. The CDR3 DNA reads TGTGCCAGCAGCTTGACAGGGATGCACACTGAAGCTTTCTTT.

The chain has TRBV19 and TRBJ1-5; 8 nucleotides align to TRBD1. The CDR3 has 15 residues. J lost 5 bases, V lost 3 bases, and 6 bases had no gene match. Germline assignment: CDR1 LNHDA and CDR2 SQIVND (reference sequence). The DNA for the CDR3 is TGTGCCAGTAGTATTGACAGGGGTCCGCATCAGCCCCAGCATTTT. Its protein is CASSIDRGPHQPQHF.

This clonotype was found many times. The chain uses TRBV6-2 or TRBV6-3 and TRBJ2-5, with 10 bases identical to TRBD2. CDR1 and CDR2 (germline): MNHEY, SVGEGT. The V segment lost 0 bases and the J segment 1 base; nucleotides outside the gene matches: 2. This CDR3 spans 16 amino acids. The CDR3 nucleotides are TGTGCCAGCAGTTACTCGCTAGCGGGAGTCCAAGAGACCCAGTACTTC. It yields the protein CASSYSLAGVQETQYF.

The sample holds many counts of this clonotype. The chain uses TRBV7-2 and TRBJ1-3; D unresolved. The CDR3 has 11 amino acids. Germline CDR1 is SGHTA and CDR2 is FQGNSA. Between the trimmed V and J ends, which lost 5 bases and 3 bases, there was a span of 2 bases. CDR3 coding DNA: TGTGCCAGCAGCCTTGGAAACACCATATATTTT. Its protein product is CASSLGNTIYF.

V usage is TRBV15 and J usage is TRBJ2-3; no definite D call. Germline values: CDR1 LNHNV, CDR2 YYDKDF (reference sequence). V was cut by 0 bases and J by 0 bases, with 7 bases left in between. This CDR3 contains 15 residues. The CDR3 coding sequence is TGTGCCACCAGCAGAGACGCCTCTAGCACAGATACGCAGTATTTT. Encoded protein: CATSRDASSTDTQYF.

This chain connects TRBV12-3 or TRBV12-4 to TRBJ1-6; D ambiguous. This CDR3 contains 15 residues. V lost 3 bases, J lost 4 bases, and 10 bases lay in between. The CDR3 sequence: CASSFRAPYNSPLHF. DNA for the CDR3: TGTGCCAGCAGTTTCCGGGCCCCATATAATTCACCCCTCCACTTT.

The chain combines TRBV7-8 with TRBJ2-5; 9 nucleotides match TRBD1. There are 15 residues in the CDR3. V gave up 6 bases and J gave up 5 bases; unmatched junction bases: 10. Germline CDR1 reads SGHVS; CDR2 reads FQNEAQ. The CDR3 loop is CASRPGQGFSETQYF. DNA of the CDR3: TGTGCCAGCAGGCCGGGACAGGGTTTTAGTGAGACCCAGTACTTC.

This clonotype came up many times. The CDR3: CASSFLGLNPEQYF. The CDR3 DNA follows: TGTGCCAGCAGTTTTCTCGGACTAAATCCCGAGCAGTACTTC. The V call is TRBV27, the J call TRBJ2-7; D is possibly TRBD2 (6 bases). The germline CDR1 and CDR2 sequences are MNHEY and SMNVEV (reference sequence). This CDR3 comprises 14 residues. Trimming cost V 3 bases and J 6 bases, with 15 bases left between them.

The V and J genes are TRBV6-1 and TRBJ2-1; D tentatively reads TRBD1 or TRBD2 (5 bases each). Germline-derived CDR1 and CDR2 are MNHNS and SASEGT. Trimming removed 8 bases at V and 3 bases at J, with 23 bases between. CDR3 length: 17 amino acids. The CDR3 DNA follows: TGTGCCAGCTCATTCCACCAACGGGGCATACTCTACAATGAGCAGTTCTTC. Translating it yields CASSFHQRGILYNEQFF.

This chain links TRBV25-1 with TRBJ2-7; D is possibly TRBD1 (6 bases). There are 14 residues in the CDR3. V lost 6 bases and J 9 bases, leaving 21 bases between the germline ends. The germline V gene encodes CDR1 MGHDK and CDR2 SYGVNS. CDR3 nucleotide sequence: TGTGCCAGCAGCCCCGGGACAAGTCGCGTTCGGCAGTACTTC. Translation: CASSPGTSRVRQYF.

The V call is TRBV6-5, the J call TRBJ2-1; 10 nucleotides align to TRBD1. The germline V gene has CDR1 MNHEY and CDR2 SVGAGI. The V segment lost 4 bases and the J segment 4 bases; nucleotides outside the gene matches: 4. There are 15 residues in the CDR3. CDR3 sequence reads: CASSWGQGRYNEQFF. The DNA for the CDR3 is TGTGCCAGCAGTTGGGGACAGGGGAGGTACAATGAGCAGTTCTTC.

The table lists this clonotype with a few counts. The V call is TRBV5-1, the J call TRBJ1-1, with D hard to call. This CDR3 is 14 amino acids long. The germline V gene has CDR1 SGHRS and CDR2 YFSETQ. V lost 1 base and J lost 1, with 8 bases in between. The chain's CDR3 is CASSLYLANTEAFF. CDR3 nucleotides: TGCGCCAGCAGCTTGTATCTTGCGAACACTGAAGCTTTCTTT. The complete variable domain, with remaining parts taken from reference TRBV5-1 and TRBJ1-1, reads KAGVTQTPRYLIKTRGQQVTLSCSPISGHRSVSWYQQTPGQGLQFLFEYFSETQRNKGNFPGRFSGRQFSNSRSEMNVSTLELGDSALYLCASSLYLANTEAFFGQGTRLTVV.

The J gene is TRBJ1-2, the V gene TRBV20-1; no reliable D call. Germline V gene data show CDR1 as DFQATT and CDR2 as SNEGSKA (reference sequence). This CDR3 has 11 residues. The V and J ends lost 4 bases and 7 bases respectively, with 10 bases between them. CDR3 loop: CSAIPGLGYTF. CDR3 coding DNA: TGCAGTGCTATTCCAGGTCTTGGCTACACCTTC.

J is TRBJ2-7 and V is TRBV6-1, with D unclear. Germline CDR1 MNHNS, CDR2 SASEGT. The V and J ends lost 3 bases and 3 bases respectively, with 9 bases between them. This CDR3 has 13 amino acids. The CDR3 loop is CASSESIFYEQYF. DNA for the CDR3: TGTGCCAGCAGTGAGAGTATTTTCTACGAGCAGTACTTC.

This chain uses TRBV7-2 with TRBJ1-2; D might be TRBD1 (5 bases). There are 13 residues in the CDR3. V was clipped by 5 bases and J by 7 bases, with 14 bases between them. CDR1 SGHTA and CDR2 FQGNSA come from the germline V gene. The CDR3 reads CASSPRLGVGYTF. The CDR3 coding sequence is TGTGCCAGCAGCCCCAGACTAGGGGTTGGCTACACCTTC.

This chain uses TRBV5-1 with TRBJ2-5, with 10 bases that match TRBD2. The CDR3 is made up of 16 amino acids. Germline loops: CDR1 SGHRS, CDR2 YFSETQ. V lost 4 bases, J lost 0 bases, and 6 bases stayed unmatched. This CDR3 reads CASSGGLADDQETQYF. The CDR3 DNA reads TGCGCCAGCAGCGGCGGACTAGCGGACGACCAAGAGACCCAGTACTTC.

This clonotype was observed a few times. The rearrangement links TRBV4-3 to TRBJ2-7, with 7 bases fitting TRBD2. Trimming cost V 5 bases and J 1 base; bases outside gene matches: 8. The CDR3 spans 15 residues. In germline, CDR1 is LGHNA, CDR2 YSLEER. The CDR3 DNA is TGCGCCAGCAGCGAAGGGACTACACCTTCCTACGAGCAGTACTTC. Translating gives CASSEGTTPSYEQYF.